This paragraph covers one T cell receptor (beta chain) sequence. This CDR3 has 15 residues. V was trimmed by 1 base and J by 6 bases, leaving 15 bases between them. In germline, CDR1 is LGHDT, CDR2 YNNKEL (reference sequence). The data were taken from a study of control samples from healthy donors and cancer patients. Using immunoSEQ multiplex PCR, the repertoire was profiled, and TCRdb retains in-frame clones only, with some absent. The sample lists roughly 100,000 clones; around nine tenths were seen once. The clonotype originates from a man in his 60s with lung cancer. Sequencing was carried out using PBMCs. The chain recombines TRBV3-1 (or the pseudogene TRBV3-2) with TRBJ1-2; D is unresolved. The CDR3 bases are TGTGCCAGCAGCCAAGCTTCAGGAGTTGGGCATGGCTACACCTTC. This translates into CASSQASGVGHGYTF.